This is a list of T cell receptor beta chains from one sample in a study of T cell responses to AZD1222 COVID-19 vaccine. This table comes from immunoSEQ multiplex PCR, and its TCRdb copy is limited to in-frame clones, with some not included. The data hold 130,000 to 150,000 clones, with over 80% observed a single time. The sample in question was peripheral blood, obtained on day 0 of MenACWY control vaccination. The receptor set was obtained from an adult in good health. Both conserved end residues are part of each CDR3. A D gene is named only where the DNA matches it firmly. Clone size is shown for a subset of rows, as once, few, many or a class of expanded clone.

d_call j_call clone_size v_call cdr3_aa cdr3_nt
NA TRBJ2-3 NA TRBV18 CASSPAGGTDTQYF TGTGCCAGCTCACCGGCCGGGGGCACAGATACGCAGTATTTT
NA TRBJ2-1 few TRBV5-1 CASSLTPYSYNEQFF TGCGCCAGCAGCTTGACCCCGTACTCCTACAATGAGCAGTTCTTC
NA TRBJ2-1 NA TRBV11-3 CASSLGQHSNEQFF TGTGCCAGCAGCTTAGGGCAGCATTCCAATGAGCAGTTCTTC
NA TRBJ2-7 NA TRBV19 CASSSWLVGTPREQYF TGTGCCAGTAGTTCCTGGTTGGTCGGGACACCCCGCGAGCAGTACTTC
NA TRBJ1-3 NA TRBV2 CASSAYRNSGNTIYF TGTGCCAGCAGTGCATACAGGAACTCTGGAAACACCATATATTTT
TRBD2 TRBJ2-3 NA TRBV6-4 CASSGLAGERTDTQYF TGTGCCAGCTCGGGACTAGCGGGAGAACGCACAGATACGCAGTATTTT
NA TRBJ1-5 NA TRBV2 CASTVRGPSNQPQHF TGTGCCAGCACCGTCCGGGGACCAAGCAATCAGCCCCAGCATTTT
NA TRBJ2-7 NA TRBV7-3 CASSLMASSYEQYF TGTGCCAGCAGCTTAATGGCTAGCAGCTACGAGCAGTACTTC
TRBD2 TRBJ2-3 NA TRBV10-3 CAQSGDPTDTQYF TGTGCCCAAAGCGGGGATCCCACAGATACGCAGTATTTT
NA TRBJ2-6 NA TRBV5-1 CASTSAPLSGANVLTF TGCGCCAGCACCTCGGCCCCTCTCTCTGGGGCCAACGTCCTGACTTTC
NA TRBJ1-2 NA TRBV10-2 CASSELGGSDYGYTF TGCGCCAGCAGTGAGCTCGGGGGGAGCGACTATGGCTACACCTTC
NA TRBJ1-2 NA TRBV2 CASGVEGPYGYTF TGTGCCAGCGGCGTAGAGGGCCCCTATGGCTACACCTTC
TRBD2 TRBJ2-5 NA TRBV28 CASSLAGVQETQYF TGTGCCAGCAGTTTAGCGGGAGTCCAAGAGACCCAGTACTTC
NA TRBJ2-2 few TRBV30 CAWNEAFNTGELFF TGTGCCTGGAACGAAGCGTTCAACACCGGGGAGCTGTTTTTT
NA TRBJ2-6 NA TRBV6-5 CASKGPGANVLTF TGTGCCAGTAAGGGGCCTGGGGCCAACGTCCTGACTTTC
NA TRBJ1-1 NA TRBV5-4 CASSLQEGSTEAFF TGTGCCAGCAGCTTACAGGAGGGGAGCACTGAAGCTTTCTTT
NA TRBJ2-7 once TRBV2 CAISSGRTYEQYF TGTGCCATCTCCTCGGGACGGACCTACGAGCAGTACTTC
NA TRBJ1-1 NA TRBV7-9 CGQGSNTEAFF TGTGGGCAGGGATCGAACACTGAAGCTTTCTTT
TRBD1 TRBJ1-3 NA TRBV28 CASSFGQGWGNTIYF TGTGCCAGCAGCTTCGGACAGGGGTGGGGAAACACCATATATTTT
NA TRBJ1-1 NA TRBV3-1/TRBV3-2 CASSQMVGKGQNTEAFF TGTGCCAGCAGCCAAATGGTAGGGAAAGGGCAGAACACTGAAGCTTTCTTT
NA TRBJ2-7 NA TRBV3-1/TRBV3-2 CASSQVPNSYEQYF TGTGCCAGCAGCCAAGTCCCAAACTCCTACGAGCAGTACTTC
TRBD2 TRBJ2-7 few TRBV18 CASSPGLAGGVEQYF TGTGCCAGCTCACCAGGACTAGCGGGTGGGGTCGAGCAGTACTTC
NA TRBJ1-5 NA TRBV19 CASSIPAAKGSVQHF TGTGCCAGTAGTATACCGGCGGCGAAGGGCAGTGTCCAGCATTTT
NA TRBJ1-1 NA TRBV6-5 CASSYSMDVDTEAFF TGTGCCAGCAGTTACTCGATGGATGTGGACACTGAAGCTTTCTTT
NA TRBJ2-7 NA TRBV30 CAWSVSSYEQYF TGTGCCTGGAGTGTAAGCTCCTACGAGCAGTACTTC
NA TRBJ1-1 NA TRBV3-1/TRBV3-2 CASSLTRVTEAFF TGTGCCAGCAGCCTTACGAGAGTCACTGAAGCTTTCTTT
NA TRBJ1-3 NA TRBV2 CASSELFSGNTIYF TGTGCCAGCAGTGAGCTGTTCTCTGGAAACACCATATATTTT
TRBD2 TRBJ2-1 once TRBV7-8 CASRDSRVAGERGRDEQFF TGTGCCAGCAGGGATTCTCGGGTAGCGGGAGAAAGAGGCCGGGATGAGCAGTTCTTC
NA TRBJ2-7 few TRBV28 CASSSTVHSYEQYF TGTGCCAGCAGTTCGACAGTCCATTCCTACGAGCAGTACTTC
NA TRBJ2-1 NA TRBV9 CASSVEFGEQFF TGTGCCAGCAGCGTAGAATTTGGGGAGCAGTTCTTC
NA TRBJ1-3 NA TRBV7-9 CASSLEAVDRYGNTIYF TGTGCCAGCAGCTTAGAAGCCGTGGACAGATATGGAAACACCATATATTTT
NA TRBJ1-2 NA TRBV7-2 CASSLESTVITGYTF TGTGCCAGCAGCTTAGAGTCTACAGTGATCACGGGCTACACCTTC
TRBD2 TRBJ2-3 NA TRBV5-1 CASSFRPSGPPWDTQYF TGCGCCAGCAGCTTCAGGCCTAGCGGTCCCCCTTGGGATACGCAGTATTTT
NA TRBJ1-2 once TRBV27 CASSPPTAGNYGYTF TGTGCCAGCAGTCCTCCGACAGCTGGGAACTATGGCTACACCTTC
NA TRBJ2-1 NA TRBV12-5 CASGRDSTIYNEQFF TGTGCTAGTGGGAGGGACTCCACTATCTACAATGAGCAGTTCTTC
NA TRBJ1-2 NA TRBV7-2 CASSLERQPLYGYTF TGTGCCAGCAGCTTAGAAAGACAGCCGCTTTATGGCTACACCTTC
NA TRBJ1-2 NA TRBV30 CAWDYRPYGYTF TGTGCCTGGGACTACAGGCCCTATGGCTACACCTTC
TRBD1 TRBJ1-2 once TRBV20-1 CSAYTGDGYTF TGCAGTGCTTATACAGGGGACGGCTACACCTTC